Presented here are 7 T cell receptor delta chains from one specimen sequenced in a study of gamma-delta T cells after stem cell transplantation. TCRdb re-called the RT-PCR reads via CATT. This sample has about 2,100 delta-chain clones, with roughly 3% found just once. The sample taken for sequencing was gamma-delta T cells. Receptors originate from a human donor. It is not recorded whose cells these are; they may come from a transplant donor.

In its sample, this clone is large. This same CDR3 is encoded by further DNA sequences in the sample. The rearrangement joins TRDV2 to TRDJ1, with TRDD3 matching over 9 bases. The junction had 19 bases not matched to a gene; V was cut back by 3 bases and J by 9 bases. From germline, CDR1 is GEAIGNYY and CDR2 EKD. This CDR3 contains 17 residues. The CDR3 sequence: CACDRMGDKLEVKELIF. CDR3 in DNA: TGTGCCTGTGACCGAATGGGGGATAAGTTAGAAGTTAAAGAACTCATCTTT.

Points on this clone: TCRdb records a much larger clone's protein for this DNA, with a difference at residue 4 that likely arises from a read error; the protein given is the translation of the DNA. The chain employs TRDV2 and TRDJ3; 8 nucleotides line up with TRDD3. The germline V gene encodes CDR1 GEAIGNYY and CDR2 EKD. There are 19 residues in the CDR3. Written as DNA, the CDR3 is TGTGCCTGTGGCACCGCTGGGGATACCAACTCCTGGGACACCCGACAGATGTTTTTC. This translates into CACGTAGDTNSWDTRQMFF.

Note on this clone: A single base separates this from a much larger clone, so it may be a read error. Other DNA sequences within the sample encode an identical CDR3. The chain is built from TRDV2 and TRDJ1; 13 bases align to TRDD3. Germline CDR1 is GEAIGNYY and CDR2 is EKD. The V and J ends lost 7 bases and 1 base, in that order; junction bases with no gene match: 14. The CDR3 totals 18 residues. The CDR3 sequence: CACDSLLGDTRSTDKLIF. Written as DNA, the CDR3 is TGTGCCTGCGACTCTTTACTGGGGGATACGCGAAGCACCGATAAACTCATCTTT.

This clone was counted only a few times. This sequence may be a read error, since a much larger clone differs from it by one base. The identical CDR3 is also encoded by other nucleotide sequences in the sample. This sequence joins TRDV2 and TRDJ1, with 10 bases identical to TRDD3. Germline trimming cut 7 bases from V and 1 base from J; bases unmatched to any gene: 8. Germline V gene data show CDR1 as GEAIGNYY and CDR2 as EKD. The CDR3 is 15 residues long. The CDR3 sequence: CACMALGDSTDKLIF. The CDR3 nucleotides are TGTGCCTGCATGGCCCTGGGGGATAGCACCGATAAACTCATCTTT.

A word on this clone: TCRdb's protein, taken from a much larger clone, differs from this DNA's translation at residue 16, likely owing to a read error; the protein displayed comes from the DNA. V gene TRDV1 combines with J gene TRDJ1; weak D call: TRDD2 (6 bases). Germline CDR1 TSWWSYY, CDR2 QGS. CDR3 size: 17 residues. The CDR3 spells CALSTLPAPHSADKLTF. The CDR3 coding sequence is TGTGCTCTTTCCACCCTTCCGGCGCCTCACTCCGCCGATAAACTCACCTTT.

This clone was seen a handful of times. This likely reflects a read error, since a far larger clone is one base away. Other DNA sequences of this sample code for an identical CDR3. The J gene is TRDJ1, the V gene TRDV2, with 9 bases fitting TRDD3. The CDR3 is 19 residues long. Germline CDR1 reads GEAIGNYY; CDR2 reads EKD. The CDR3 is CACDTLLGDPTLLTDKLIF. The CDR3 bases are TGTGCCTGCGACACTCTACTGGGGGACCCGACCCTGCTCACCGATAAACTCATCTTT.

Judged by abundance, this clone is large. Within the sample, other DNA sequences also encode this same CDR3. The chain links TRDV2 to TRDJ1, with D possibly being TRDD3 (6 bases). Germline lookup yields CDR1 GEAIGNYY and CDR2 EKD. There are 17 residues in the CDR3. With 2 bases removed from V and 0 bases from J, the gap between germline ends came to 18 bases. CDR3 nucleotide sequence: TGTGCCTGTGACAGCTTGATCCTGGGGACCGACACCGATAAACTCATCTTT. Protein: CACDSLILGTDTDKLIF.